This T cell receptor (beta chain) comes out of a study of Graves' ophthalmopathy and Graves' hyperthyroidism. The study, taken as a whole, reports: Blood contained most expanded thyroid clonotypes exceeding 0.001 frequency.

Deletions cut 0 bases from V and 10 bases from J, with 6 bases between. The V gene's germline CDR1 is SGHTA and CDR2 FQGNSA. This CDR3 spans 11 amino acids. The TCR beta CDR3 regions underwent amplification from RNA transcripts. First-round RT-PCR used HTBI primers; second-round multiplex PCR followed. TCRdb recomputed calls from the multiplex PCR reads with MiXCR, one row per CDR3 protein. The table lists more than 300,000 distinct CDR3 sequences, approximately 15% of them singletons. Patients with other autoimmune diseases, uncontrolled infections, pregnancy or lactation were excluded. It was on clinical symptoms, serum thyroxine, TRAb, thyroid ultrasound and orbital computed tomography that diagnosis relied. This clonotype was seen many times. Its antigen remains unknown.

What was sequenced was peripheral blood. This chain connects TRBV7-2 to TRBJ1-2; tentatively, D is TRBD1 (5 bases). The origin of this receptor is a woman aged 18-30 years with stable Graves' hyperthyroidism. This CDR3 reads CASSLAGAYTF. CDR3 in DNA: TGTGCCAGCAGCTTAGCAGGGGCCTACACCTTC. The whole variable domain, filled in from reference TRBV7-2 and TRBJ1-2, reads GAGVSQSPSNKVTEKGKDVELRCDPISGHTALYWYRQSLGQGLEFLIYFQGNSAPDKSGLPSDRFSAERTGGSVSTLTIQRTQQEDSAVYLCASSLAGAYTFGSGTRLTVV.